This TCR beta chain was captured by sequencing in a study of beta chain features in type 1 diabetes. This clone was seen once. Its antigen is still unknown. In all sorted populations, purity surpassed 95%. Every isolated RNA sample was fully reverse transcribed, so sequencing captured expressed TCRB transcripts. TCRdb keeps only in-frame clones here, not all; method: immunoSEQ multiplex PCR. The repertoire holds roughly 140,000 clones, with 11% as singletons. Overall study results and limits: The study notes PCR might favor shorter templates equally in patients and controls. Diminished insertions and augmented deletions at VDJ junctions characterized type 1 diabetes patients.

The specimen was central memory CD4+ T cells from blood. This TCR derives from a man aged 18 to 29 in good health.

CDR3 loop: CARAVFDTEAFF. The CDR3 DNA reads as TGTGCAAGGGCGGTTTTCGACACTGAAGCTTTCTTT. The J gene is TRBJ1-1, the V gene TRBV12-2. TRBV12-2 corresponds to a pseudogene. The CDR3 runs to 12 residues.